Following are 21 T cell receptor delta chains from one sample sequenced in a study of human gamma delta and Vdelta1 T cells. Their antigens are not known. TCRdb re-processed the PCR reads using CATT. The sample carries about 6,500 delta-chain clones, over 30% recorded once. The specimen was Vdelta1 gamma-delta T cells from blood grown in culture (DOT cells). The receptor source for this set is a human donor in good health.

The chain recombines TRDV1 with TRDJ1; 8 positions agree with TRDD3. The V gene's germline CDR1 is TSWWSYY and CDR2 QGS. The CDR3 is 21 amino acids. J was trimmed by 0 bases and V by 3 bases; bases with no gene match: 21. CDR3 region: CALGDPFRSTGGSLYTDKLIF. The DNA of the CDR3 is TGTGCTCTTGGGGACCCTTTCCGTAGTACTGGGGGTTCATTATACACCGATAAACTCATCTTT.

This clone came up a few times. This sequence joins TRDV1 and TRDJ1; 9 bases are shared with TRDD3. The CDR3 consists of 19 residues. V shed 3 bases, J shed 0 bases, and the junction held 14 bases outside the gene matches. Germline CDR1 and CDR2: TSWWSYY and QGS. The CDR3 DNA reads TGTGCTCTTGGGGAGGGAGTACGTTACTGGGGGAAGTACACCGATAAACTCATCTTT. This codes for CALGEGVRYWGKYTDKLIF.

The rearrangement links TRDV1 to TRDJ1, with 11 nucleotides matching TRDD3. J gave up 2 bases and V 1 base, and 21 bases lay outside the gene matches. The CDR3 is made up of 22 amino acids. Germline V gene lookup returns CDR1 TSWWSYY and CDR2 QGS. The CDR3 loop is CALGEPDFPVLGDKVRTDKLIF. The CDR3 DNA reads TGTGCTCTTGGGGAACCTGACTTCCCTGTACTGGGGGATAAGGTCAGGACCGATAAACTCATCTTT.

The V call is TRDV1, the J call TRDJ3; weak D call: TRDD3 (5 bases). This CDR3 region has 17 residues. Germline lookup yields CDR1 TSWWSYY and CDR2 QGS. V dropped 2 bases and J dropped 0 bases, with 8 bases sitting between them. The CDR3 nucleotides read TGTGCTCTTGGGGAAGGGGGCAGCTCCTGGGACACCCGACAGATGTTTTTC. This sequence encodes CALGEGGSSWDTRQMFF.

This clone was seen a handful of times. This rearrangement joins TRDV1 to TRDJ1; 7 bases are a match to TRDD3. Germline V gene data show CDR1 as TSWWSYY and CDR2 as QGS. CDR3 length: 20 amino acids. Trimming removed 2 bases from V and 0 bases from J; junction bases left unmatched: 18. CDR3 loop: CALGEGPYTLGIPYTDKLIF. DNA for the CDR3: TGTGCTCTTGGGGAAGGGCCCTATACGTTAGGGATACCTTACACCGATAAACTCATCTTT.

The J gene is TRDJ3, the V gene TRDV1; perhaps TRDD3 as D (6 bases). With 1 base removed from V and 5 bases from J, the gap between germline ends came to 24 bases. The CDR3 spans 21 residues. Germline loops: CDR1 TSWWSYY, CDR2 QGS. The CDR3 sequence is CALGERPVLGFLTGDTRQMFF. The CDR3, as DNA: TGTGCTCTTGGGGAACGACCGGTACTGGGATTCCTCACGGGGGACACCCGACAGATGTTTTTC.

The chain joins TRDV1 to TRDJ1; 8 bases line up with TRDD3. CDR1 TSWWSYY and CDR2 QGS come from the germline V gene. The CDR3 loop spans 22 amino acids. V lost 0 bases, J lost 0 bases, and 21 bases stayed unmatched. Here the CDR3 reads CALGELRGPGDTGTHYTDKLIF. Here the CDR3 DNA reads TGTGCTCTTGGGGAACTAAGAGGTCCTGGGGATACAGGAACTCATTACACCGATAAACTCATCTTT.

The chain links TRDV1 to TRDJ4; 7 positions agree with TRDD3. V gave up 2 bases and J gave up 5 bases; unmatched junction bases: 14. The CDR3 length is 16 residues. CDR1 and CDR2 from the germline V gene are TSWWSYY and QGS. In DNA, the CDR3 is TGTGCTCTTGGGGAAACCAGGCGGTACTGGGGCTGGCCCCTGATCTTT. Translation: CALGETRRYWGWPLIF.

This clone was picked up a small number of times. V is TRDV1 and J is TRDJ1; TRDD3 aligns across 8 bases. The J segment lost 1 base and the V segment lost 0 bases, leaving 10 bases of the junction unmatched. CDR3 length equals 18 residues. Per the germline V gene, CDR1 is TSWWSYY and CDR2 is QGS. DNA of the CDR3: TGTGCTCTTGGGGAACTGGGGTGGGATACGCAGGGCACCGATAAACTCATCTTT. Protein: CALGELGWDTQGTDKLIF.

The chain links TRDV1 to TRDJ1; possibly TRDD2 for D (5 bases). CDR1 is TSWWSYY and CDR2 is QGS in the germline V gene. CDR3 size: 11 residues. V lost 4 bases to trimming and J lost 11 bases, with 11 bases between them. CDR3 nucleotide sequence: TGTGCTCTTGGGGCCTACAATGGCCTCATCTTT. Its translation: CALGAYNGLIF.

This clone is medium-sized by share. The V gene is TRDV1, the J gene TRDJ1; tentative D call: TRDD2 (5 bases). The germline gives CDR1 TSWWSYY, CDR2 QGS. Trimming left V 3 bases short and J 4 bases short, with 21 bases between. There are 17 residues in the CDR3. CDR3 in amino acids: CALGDASFQPSLDKLIF. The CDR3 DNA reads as TGTGCTCTTGGGGACGCGAGCTTCCAACCCTCTCTCGATAAACTCATCTTT.

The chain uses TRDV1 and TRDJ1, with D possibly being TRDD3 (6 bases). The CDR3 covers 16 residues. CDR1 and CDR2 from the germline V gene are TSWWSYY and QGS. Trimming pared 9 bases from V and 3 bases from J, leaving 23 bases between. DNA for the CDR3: TGTGCTCTCAGCTACGGAAGGATACCTACCGCCGATAAACTCATCTTT. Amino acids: CALSYGRIPTADKLIF.

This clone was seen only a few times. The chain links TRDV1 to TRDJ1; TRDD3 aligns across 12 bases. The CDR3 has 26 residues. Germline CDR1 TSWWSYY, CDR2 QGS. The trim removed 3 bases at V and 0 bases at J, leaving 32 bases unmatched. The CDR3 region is CALGDRPFPRPLYWGIPPDNTDKLIF. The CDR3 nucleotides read TGTGCTCTTGGGGACAGACCTTTCCCCCGACCCCTATACTGGGGGATACCCCCGGACAACACCGATAAACTCATCTTT.

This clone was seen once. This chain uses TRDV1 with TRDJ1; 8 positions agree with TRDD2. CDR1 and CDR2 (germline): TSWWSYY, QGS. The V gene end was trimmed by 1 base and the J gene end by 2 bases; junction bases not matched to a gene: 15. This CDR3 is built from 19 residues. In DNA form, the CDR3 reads TGTGCTCTTGGGGAACCGGCCTTCCTAACCGACCCGTGGACCGATAAACTCATCTTT. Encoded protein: CALGEPAFLTDPWTDKLIF.

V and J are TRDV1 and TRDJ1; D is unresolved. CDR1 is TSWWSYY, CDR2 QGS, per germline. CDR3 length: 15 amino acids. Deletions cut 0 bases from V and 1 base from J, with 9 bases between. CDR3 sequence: CALGELRKGTDKLIF. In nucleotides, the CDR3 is TGTGCTCTTGGGGAACTTCGGAAAGGCACCGATAAACTCATCTTT.

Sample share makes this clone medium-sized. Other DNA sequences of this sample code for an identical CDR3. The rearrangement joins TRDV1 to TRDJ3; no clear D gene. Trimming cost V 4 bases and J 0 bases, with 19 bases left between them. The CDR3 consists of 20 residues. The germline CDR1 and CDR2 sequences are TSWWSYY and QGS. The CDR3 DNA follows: TGTGCTCTTGGGGGCCCTAGTGCGCGACCTAGCTCCTGGGACACCCGACAGATGTTTTTC. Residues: CALGGPSARPSSWDTRQMFF.

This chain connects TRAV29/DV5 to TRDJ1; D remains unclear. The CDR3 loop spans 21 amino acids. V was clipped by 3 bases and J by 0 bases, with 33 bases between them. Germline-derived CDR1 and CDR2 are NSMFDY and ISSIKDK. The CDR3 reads CAANGAVPLITQPGYTDKLIF. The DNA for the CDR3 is TGTGCAGCAAACGGCGCGGTTCCCCTCATCACCCAACCGGGGTACACCGATAAACTCATCTTT.

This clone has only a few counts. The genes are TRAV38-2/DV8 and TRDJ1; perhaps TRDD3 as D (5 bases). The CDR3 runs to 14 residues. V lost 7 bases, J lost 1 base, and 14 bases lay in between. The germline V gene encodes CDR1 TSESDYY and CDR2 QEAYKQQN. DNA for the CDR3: TGTGCTTATCCCGGGGGGGTCATCACCGATAAACTCATCTTT. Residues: CAYPGGVITDKLIF.

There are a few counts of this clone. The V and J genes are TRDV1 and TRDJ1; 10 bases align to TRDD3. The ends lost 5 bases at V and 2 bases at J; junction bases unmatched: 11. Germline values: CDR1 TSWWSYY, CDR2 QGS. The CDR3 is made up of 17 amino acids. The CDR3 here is CALGTPAPGDTTDKLIF. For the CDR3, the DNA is TGTGCTCTTGGGACCCCGGCCCCGGGGGATACGACCGATAAACTCATCTTT.

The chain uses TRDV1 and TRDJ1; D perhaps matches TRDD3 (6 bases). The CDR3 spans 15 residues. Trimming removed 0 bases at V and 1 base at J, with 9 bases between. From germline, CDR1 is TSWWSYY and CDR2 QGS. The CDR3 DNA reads TGTGCTCTTGGGGAACTAGTGGATACCACCGATAAACTCATCTTT. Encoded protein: CALGELVDTTDKLIF.

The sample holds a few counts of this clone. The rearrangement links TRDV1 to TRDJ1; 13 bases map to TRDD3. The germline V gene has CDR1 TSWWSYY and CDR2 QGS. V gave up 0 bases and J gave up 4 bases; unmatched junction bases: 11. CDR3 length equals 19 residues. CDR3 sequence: CALGELGSYWGIRDDKLIF. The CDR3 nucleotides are TGTGCTCTTGGGGAACTCGGTTCTTACTGGGGGATACGCGACGATAAACTCATCTTT.